The 27 T cell receptor beta chains reported below all come from one sample, sequenced in a study of blood T cell repertoires in COVID-19. Assay used: immunoSEQ multiplex PCR; TCRdb lists only in-frame clones, some missing. The sample has under 300,000 clones, approximately 90% seen once; the top ten hold less than 3%. Source material: PBMCs or T cells enriched from blood (not recorded which). Receptors were obtained from a woman in her forties or fifties who had recovered from COVID-19.

The chain uses TRBV24-1 and TRBJ2-1, with TRBD1 as a possible D gene (6 bases). This CDR3 is built from 14 residues. Germline CDR1 is KGHDR and CDR2 is SFDVKD. Deletions cut 7 bases from V and 4 bases from J, with 13 bases between. CDR3 protein: CATSTEQGYNEQFF. CDR3 sequence (DNA): TGTGCCACCAGCACAGAACAGGGTTACAATGAGCAGTTCTTC.

This clone has just one count. V usage is TRBV5-1 and J usage is TRBJ2-1, with 12 bases fitting TRBD2. The CDR3 loop spans 14 amino acids. Germline assignment: CDR1 SGHRS and CDR2 YFSETQ. V lost 7 bases, J lost 7 bases, and 6 bases stayed unmatched. The CDR3 sequence is CASGGLAGINEQFF. CDR3 sequence (DNA): TGCGCCAGCGGTGGACTAGCGGGAATTAATGAGCAGTTCTTC.

The chain carries TRBV2 and TRBJ2-1; D is perhaps TRBD1 (6 bases). The CDR3 is made up of 13 amino acids. Trimming took off 6 bases at V and 8 bases at J, with 14 bases between the two ends. Looked up from germline, CDR1 is SNHLY and CDR2 is FYNNEI. The CDR3 loop is CASRRQEMDEQFF. The CDR3 nucleotides are TGTGCCAGCAGAAGACAGGAGATGGATGAGCAGTTCTTC.

The chain joins TRBV4-2 to TRBJ1-2; the D is unclear. Between the trimmed V and J ends, which lost 3 bases and 4 bases, there was a span of 3 bases. The CDR3 length is 11 residues. The germline V gene has CDR1 LGHNA and CDR2 YNFKEQ. The DNA of the CDR3 is TGTGCCAGCAGCCATCTCTATGGCTACACCTTC. Its protein product is CASSHLYGYTF.

The rearrangement uses TRBV3-1 (or the pseudogene TRBV3-2) and TRBJ1-5, with TRBD1 identical over 8 bases. Trimming removed 4 bases from V and 7 bases from J; junction bases left unmatched: 9. Germline assignment: CDR1 LGHDT and CDR2 YNNKEL (reference sequence). The CDR3 has 15 residues. The CDR3 here is CASSRGQGFSQPQHF. The DNA for the CDR3 is TGTGCCAGCAGCCGCGGACAGGGCTTCTCACAGCCCCAGCATTTT.

The chain is built from TRBV21-1 and TRBJ2-3; TRBD2, the table's D call, lacks a check against the DNA. TRBV21-1 is recorded as a pseudogene. The CDR3 runs 17 residues. The DNA for the CDR3 is TGTGCCAGCAGCAAGGGACTAGCGGGAGAGTTCACAGATACGCAGTATTTT. It specifies CASSKGLAGEFTDTQYF.

This chain uses TRBV19 with TRBJ1-1; D uncertain. There are 15 residues in the CDR3. Trimming cost V 4 bases and J 0 bases, with 12 bases left between them. The germline V gene has CDR1 LNHDA and CDR2 SQIVND (reference sequence). The CDR3 is CASSTLTNMNTEAFF. For the CDR3, the DNA is TGTGCCAGTAGTACACTAACAAACATGAACACTGAAGCTTTCTTT.

The rearrangement links TRBV9 to TRBJ2-2; D might be TRBD2 (5 bases). V lost 4 bases, J lost 4 bases, and 17 bases lay in between. This CDR3 is 16 amino acids long. Germline V CDR1 and CDR2: SGDLS, YYNGEE. The CDR3 sequence: CASSPQDEEGTGELFF. For the CDR3, the DNA is TGTGCCAGCAGCCCTCAGGACGAAGAGGGCACCGGGGAGCTGTTTTTT. The complete variable domain, with remaining parts taken from reference TRBV9 and TRBJ2-2, reads DSGVTQTPKHLITATGQRVTLRCSPRSGDLSVYWYQQSLDQGLQFLIQYYNGEERAKGNILERFSAQQFPDLHSELNLSSLELGDSALYFCASSPQDEEGTGELFFGEGSRLTVL.

The chain is built from TRBV5-1 and TRBJ2-7; TRBD2 aligns across 8 bases. Germline assignment: CDR1 SGHRS and CDR2 YFSETQ. Unmatched junction bases numbered 8, after V lost 4 bases and J lost 2 bases. The CDR3 spans 15 residues. In nucleotides, the CDR3 is TGCGCCAGCAGCCCCGGGGGGGCGGCGGCCTACGAGCAGTACTTC. Translating gives CASSPGGAAAYEQYF.

This chain connects TRBV5-1 to TRBJ1-4; unclear D gene. Trimming shortened V by 4 bases and J by 0 bases, and 10 bases separated the two germline ends. Per germline, CDR1 SGHRS and CDR2 YFSETQ. This CDR3 has 15 residues. CDR3 nucleotide sequence: TGCGCCAGCAGCCGGTCCGTATCAACTAATGAAAAACTGTTTTTT. Translated: CASSRSVSTNEKLFF.

The chain links TRBV6-5 to TRBJ1-2, with 7 positions matching TRBD1. CDR3 length equals 14 residues. CDR1 and CDR2 (germline): MNHEY, SVGAGI. Germline trimming cut 6 bases from V and 7 bases from J; bases unmatched to any gene: 11. The CDR3 loop is CASRRWTGHIGYTF. The CDR3 DNA is TGTGCCAGCAGACGATGGACAGGACATATTGGCTACACCTTC.

V and J are TRBV12-3 or TRBV12-4 and TRBJ1-2; D unresolved. This CDR3 spans 13 amino acids. Deletions cut 6 bases from V and 4 bases from J, with 12 bases between. The CDR3 DNA follows: TGTGCCAGCAGCCGGGGATTGGGCTATGGCTACACCTTC. Translated, it gives CASSRGLGYGYTF.

The genes are TRBV27 and TRBJ2-5, with 7 bases lining up with TRBD2. Looked up from germline, CDR1 is MNHEY and CDR2 is SMNVEV (reference sequence). The V segment lost 8 bases and the J segment 5 bases; nucleotides outside the gene matches: 14. This CDR3 is 15 amino acids long. DNA for the CDR3: TGTGCCAGCTCGTCGGCTAGCGGCCTGTTCGAGACCCAGTACTTC. Amino acid sequence: CASSSASGLFETQYF.

The chain has TRBV3-1 (or the pseudogene TRBV3-2) and TRBJ2-1; TRBD1 aligns across 11 bases. The ends lost 6 bases at V and 9 bases at J; junction bases unmatched: 7. Germline CDR1 and CDR2: LGHDT and YNNKEL (reference sequence). The CDR3 spans 14 residues. The CDR3 DNA sequence: TGTGCCAGCAGGGACAGGGGGCGCATTGGTGAGCAGTTCTTC. Translation: CASRDRGRIGEQFF.

This chain links TRBV30 with TRBJ1-3; D is unclear. The V and J ends lost 1 base and 0 bases respectively, with 7 bases between them. The CDR3 has 14 residues. Germline V gene lookup returns CDR1 GTSNPN and CDR2 SVGIG (reference sequence). The chain's CDR3 is CAWSDGFSGNTIYF. CDR3 bases: TGTGCCTGGAGTGATGGCTTCTCTGGAAACACCATATATTTT.

This clone has more than one count but fewer than ten. This chain joins TRBV9 and TRBJ2-5, with 9 bases identical to TRBD2. Trimming took 4 bases from V and 5 from J; bases not matched to a gene: 9. Germline V gene lookup returns CDR1 SGDLS and CDR2 YYNGEE. The CDR3 is 15 residues long. The CDR3 is CASSSGQREVETQYF. CDR3 nucleotide sequence: TGTGCCAGCAGCTCCGGACAGCGGGAGGTGGAGACCCAGTACTTC.

This rearrangement joins TRBV15 to TRBJ2-3, with a possible D match to TRBD2 (6 bases). The length of the CDR3 is 15 residues. V gave up 0 bases and J gave up 4 bases, with 11 bases separating them. Per germline, CDR1 LNHNV and CDR2 YYDKDF (reference sequence). CDR3 DNA: TGTGCCACCAGCAGAGATCCGGGAGAAGCAGATACGCAGTATTTT. This codes for CATSRDPGEADTQYF.

This clone was seen once. The genes are TRBV9 and TRBJ2-6; TRBD2 aligns across 8 bases. Unmatched junction bases numbered 10, after V lost 4 bases and J lost 4 bases. CDR1 SGDLS and CDR2 YYNGEE come from the germline V gene. The CDR3 length is 17 residues. CDR3 in amino acids: CASSPRTSPLGANVLTF. The CDR3 region has the DNA TGTGCCAGCAGCCCGAGGACTAGCCCGTTGGGGGCCAACGTCCTGACTTTC.

This clone was seen a few times. This chain uses TRBV9 with TRBJ2-5; 7 positions agree with TRBD2. The V gene's germline CDR1 is SGDLS and CDR2 YYNGEE. The CDR3 is 16 amino acids. V gave up 0 bases and J gave up 5 bases; unmatched junction bases: 10. This CDR3 is CASSVGPGGAGETQYF. CDR3 in DNA: TGTGCCAGCAGCGTAGGCCCGGGGGGAGCCGGGGAGACCCAGTACTTC.

J is TRBJ1-1 and V is TRBV9; TRBD1 aligns across 9 bases. V lost 2 bases, J lost 0 bases, and 2 bases stayed unmatched. The germline V gene has CDR1 SGDLS and CDR2 YYNGEE. The CDR3 totals 15 residues. This chain's CDR3 is CASSVTGGLNTEAFF. The CDR3 DNA is TGTGCCAGCAGCGTGACAGGGGGGCTGAACACTGAAGCTTTCTTT.

This sequence joins TRBV12-5 and TRBJ2-7, with TRBD1 matching 8 bases. Germline lookup yields CDR1 LGHNT and CDR2 FRNRAP. This CDR3 has 13 residues. V was pared by 1 base and J by 5 bases, with 1 base of the junction left unmatched. The CDR3 is CASGLGTGNEQYF. CDR3 bases: TGTGCTAGTGGTTTGGGGACAGGGAACGAGCAGTACTTC.

The rearrangement joins TRBV28 to TRBJ2-3; a weak D match, TRBD2 (6 bases). Deletions cut 6 bases from V and 4 bases from J, with 8 bases between. CDR3 length equals 12 residues. Germline lookup yields CDR1 MDHEN and CDR2 SYDVKM. The CDR3, as DNA: TGTGCCAGCAGCGGGGGAGCAGATACGCAGTATTTT. Amino acids: CASSGGADTQYF.

The chain is built from TRBV5-6 and TRBJ2-7, with TRBD2 matching over 9 bases. V gave up 2 bases and J gave up 6 bases; unmatched junction bases: 6. The CDR3 spans 14 residues. CDR1 is SGHDT, CDR2 YYEEEE, per germline. DNA of the CDR3: TGTGCCAGCAGCTTCGGCGGGAGGGCCGCCGAGCAGTACTTC. It yields the protein CASSFGGRAAEQYF.

This clone has only a few counts. V and J are TRBV28 and TRBJ1-1; D gene uncertain. Trimming stripped 3 bases from V and 3 bases from J, with 17 bases between. The CDR3 is made up of 16 amino acids. CDR1 is MDHEN and CDR2 is SYDVKM in the germline V gene. CDR3 bases: TGTGCCAGCAGTTTGGCGGGGTTGGAGGCTGACACTGAAGCTTTCTTT. Amino acids: CASSLAGLEADTEAFF. The full variable domain, in which reference TRBV28 and TRBJ1-1 provide the parts outside the CDR3, is DVKVTQSSRYLVKRTGEKVFLECVQDMDHENMFWYRQDPGLGLRLIYFSYDVKMKEKGDIPEGYSVSREKKERFSLILESASTNQTSMYLCASSLAGLEADTEAFFGQGTRLTVV.

The chain carries TRBV3-1 (or the pseudogene TRBV3-2) and TRBJ1-6, with D perhaps matching TRBD1 (5 bases). Deletions cut 2 bases from V and 9 bases from J, with 8 bases between. The CDR3 totals 13 residues. CDR1 LGHDT and CDR2 YNNKEL come from the germline V gene (reference sequence). The CDR3 nucleotides are TGTGCCAGCAGCCAACCCGACAGTTCACCCCTCCACTTT. Amino acid sequence: CASSQPDSSPLHF.

This chain links TRBV5-4 with TRBJ2-6; 7 bases line up with TRBD1. The CDR3 is 20 residues long. V was pared by 2 bases and J by 0 bases, with 14 bases of the junction left unmatched. Germline V gene data show CDR1 as SGHNT and CDR2 as YYREEE (reference sequence). The CDR3 region is CASSFAILQGTSSGANVLTF. In DNA, the CDR3 is TGTGCCAGCAGCTTCGCAATCCTACAGGGGACCAGCTCTGGGGCCAACGTCCTGACTTTC.

J is TRBJ1-1 and V is TRBV7-2; 8 bases match TRBD1. Germline V gives CDR1 SGHTA, CDR2 FQGNSA. The CDR3 totals 14 residues. V lost 5 bases, J lost 5 bases, and 7 bases stayed unmatched. The CDR3: CASSTGQGGTEAFF. CDR3 bases: TGTGCCAGCAGCACCGGACAGGGAGGTACTGAAGCTTTCTTT.